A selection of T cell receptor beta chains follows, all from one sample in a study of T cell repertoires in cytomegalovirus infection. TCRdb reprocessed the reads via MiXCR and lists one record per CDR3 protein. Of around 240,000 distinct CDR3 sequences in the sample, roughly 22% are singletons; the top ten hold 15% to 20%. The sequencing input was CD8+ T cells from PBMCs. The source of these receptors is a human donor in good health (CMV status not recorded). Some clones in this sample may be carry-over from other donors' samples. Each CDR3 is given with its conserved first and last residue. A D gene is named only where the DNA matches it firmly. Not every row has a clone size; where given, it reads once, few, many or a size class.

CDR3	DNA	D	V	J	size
CASSLSGPNYNEQFF	TGTGCCAGCAGTTTGTCGGGGCCTAACTACAATGAGCAGTTCTTC	-	TRBV12-3/TRBV12-4	TRBJ2-1	-
CSAPRQDGGYTF	TGCAGCGCCCCCCGACAGGATGGTGGCTACACCTTC	-	TRBV29-1	TRBJ1-2	-
CASSSSISYDEQFF	TGTGCCAGCAGCTCATCCATTAGTTACGATGAGCAGTTCTTC	-	TRBV5-6	TRBJ2-1	few
CSARDPRGPRFF	TGCAGTGCTAGAGATCCTCGGGGGCCGCGGTTCTTC	-	TRBV20-1	TRBJ2-1	few
CASSLVEAGIGTDTQYF	TGTGCCAGCAGCTTAGTCGAAGCGGGGATCGGCACAGATACGCAGTATTTT	TRBD2	TRBV7-8	TRBJ2-3	many
CSADRTLSSYNSPLHF	TGCAGTGCAGACAGGACCCTGAGCTCCTATAATTCACCCCTCCACTTT	-	TRBV20-1	TRBJ1-6	-
CASSQATGGYSYEQYF	TGCGCCAGCAGCCAAGCTACAGGGGGCTACTCCTACGAGCAGTACTTC	TRBD1	TRBV4-1	TRBJ2-7	many
CASSLAQGVVNTEAFF	TGTGCCAGCAGCTTGGCACAGGGGGTAGTGAACACTGAAGCTTTCTTT	TRBD1	TRBV11-2	TRBJ1-1	few
CASSEATTLSAYTF	TGTGCCAGCAGTGAAGCAACAACCCTATCTGCCTACACCTTC	-	TRBV6-1	TRBJ1-2	-
CASSVWTYNEQFF	TGTGCCAGCAGTGTCTGGACTTACAATGAGCAGTTCTTC	-	TRBV2	TRBJ2-1	few
CASSSYPPGGGIPAVNIQYF	TGTGCCAGCAGTTCTTACCCCCCGGGGGGGGGGATCCCCGCAGTAAACATTCAGTACTTC	TRBD2	TRBV6-6	TRBJ2-4	-
CSASTELLGGNTIYF	TGCAGTGCGTCCACGGAGTTGTTGGGTGGAAACACCATATATTTT	-	TRBV20-1	TRBJ1-3	-
CASSLNGPLRVEEAFF	TGTGCCAGCAGCTTAAACGGTCCTCTCAGGGTTGAGGAAGCTTTCTTT	-	TRBV7-3	TRBJ1-1	many
CSVEGSADNYGYTF	TGCAGCGTTGAAGGGTCAGCGGACAACTATGGCTACACCTTC	-	TRBV29-1	TRBJ1-2	few
CASSYSETDNEQFF	TGTGCCAGCAGTTACTCGGAGACCGACAATGAGCAGTTCTTC	-	TRBV6-2/TRBV6-3	TRBJ2-1	few
CASTFAGPSYEQYF	TGTGCCAGCACTTTTGCAGGGCCCTCTTACGAGCAGTACTTC	-	TRBV12-3/TRBV12-4	TRBJ2-7	few
CASSPLLAREQYF	TGTGCCAGCAGCCCGTTACTAGCACGCGAGCAGTACTTC	-	TRBV7-6	TRBJ2-7	few
CSARDLTYEQFF	TGCAGTGCTAGAGATCTCACCTATGAGCAGTTCTTC	-	TRBV20-1	TRBJ2-1	-
CASTSSYGYTF	TGTGCCAGCACCTCCTCTTATGGCTACACCTTC	-	TRBV12-3/TRBV12-4	TRBJ1-2	many
CASSAGTSGGYEQFF	TGTGCCAGCAGCGCCGGGACTAGCGGGGGCTATGAGCAGTTCTTC	TRBD2	TRBV9	TRBJ2-1	few
CSAASGGLMYEQYF	TGCAGTGCTGCAAGCGGCGGACTCATGTACGAGCAGTACTTC	-	TRBV20-1	TRBJ2-7	few
CSARDLPGPQPNEQFF	TGCAGTGCTAGAGATCTCCCGGGACCCCAGCCCAATGAGCAGTTCTTC	-	TRBV20-1	TRBJ2-1	many
CSAPFTSYNEQFF	TGCAGTGCGCCCTTTACCTCCTACAATGAGCAGTTCTTC	-	TRBV20-1	TRBJ2-1	many
CASSFRQGAYYGYTF	TGTGCCAGCAGTTTCCGACAGGGGGCTTACTATGGCTACACCTTC	TRBD1	TRBV28	TRBJ1-2	-
CASSLGNPLHF	TGTGCCAGCAGTTTAGGGAACCCCCTCCACTTT	-	TRBV12-3/TRBV12-4	TRBJ1-6	many
CASSLIRTSLETQYF	TGTGCCAGCAGCCTCATTCGGACTAGCCTTGAGACCCAGTACTTC	TRBD2	TRBV6-2/TRBV6-3	TRBJ2-5	-
CASSSGAFYEQYF	TGTGCCAGCAGCTCGGGGGCCTTTTACGAGCAGTACTTC	-	TRBV7-6	TRBJ2-7	many
CASSFTTGGAPNYGYTF	TGTGCCAGCAGTTTTACGACAGGGGGCGCGCCTAACTATGGCTACACCTTC	TRBD1	TRBV12-3/TRBV12-4	TRBJ1-2	many
CASSPASKVVDEQFF	TGTGCCAGCTCACCAGCTAGCAAAGTGGTCGATGAGCAGTTCTTC	-	TRBV18	TRBJ2-1	few
CASSPGGDTGELFF	TGTGCCAGCAGTCCAGGAGGGGACACCGGGGAGCTGTTTTTT	-	TRBV28	TRBJ2-2	many
CSVRTVDGYNEQFF	TGCAGCGTTCGAACTGTGGATGGCTACAATGAGCAGTTCTTC	-	TRBV29-1	TRBJ2-1	-
CASSTTGQVSNQPQHF	TGTGCCAGTAGTACGACGGGACAGGTTAGCAATCAGCCCCAGCATTTT	TRBD1	TRBV19	TRBJ1-5	-
CASSQQGEYEKLFF	TGTGCCAGCAGCCAACAGGGGGAATACGAAAAACTGTTTTTT	TRBD1	TRBV4-2	TRBJ1-4	-
CASSVYGGGAGTDTQYF	TGTGCCAGCAGCGTATACGGCGGGGGGGCCGGCACAGATACGCAGTATTTT	TRBD2	TRBV4-2	TRBJ2-3	-
CSSQGMGNTEAFF	TGCAGCTCACAGGGGATGGGGAACACTGAAGCTTTCTTT	TRBD1	TRBV29-1	TRBJ1-1	many
CASSLAGTNTEAFF	TGTGCCAGCAGTTTGGCAGGGACGAACACTGAAGCTTTCTTT	-	TRBV12-3/TRBV12-4	TRBJ1-1	many
CSVEDRAGRYNEQFF	TGCAGCGTTGAAGATCGGGCAGGGAGGTACAATGAGCAGTTCTTC	-	TRBV29-1	TRBJ2-1	-
CASSLAPQQGYEQYF	TGTGCCAGCAGCCTAGCTCCCCAACAGGGCTACGAGCAGTACTTC	-	TRBV7-6	TRBJ2-7	few
CASNHGLAGGPYNEQFF	TGTGCCAGCAATCACGGACTAGCGGGGGGGCCCTACAATGAGCAGTTCTTC	TRBD2	TRBV12-3/TRBV12-4	TRBJ2-1	many
CASSLAERFPIQETQYF	TGTGCCAGCAGCTTAGCGGAGAGGTTTCCGATCCAAGAGACCCAGTACTTC	-	TRBV7-8	TRBJ2-5	many
CASISDRGNEQFF	TGTGCCAGCATCTCGGACAGGGGAAATGAGCAGTTCTTC	TRBD1	TRBV2	TRBJ2-1	few
CASSWGTSTYPTLPNYGYTF	TGTGCCAGCAGCTGGGGGACAAGCACATACCCAACCCTTCCCAACTATGGCTACACCTTC	-	TRBV5-6	TRBJ1-2	-
CASSDWIPLGQRTDTQYF	TGTGCCAGCAGCGATTGGATCCCTCTCGGACAACGGACAGATACGCAGTATTTT	-	TRBV5-6	TRBJ2-3	-
CASGFGPGREAFF	TGTGCTAGTGGTTTCGGACCAGGGCGAGAAGCTTTCTTT	-	TRBV12-5	TRBJ1-1	-
CASSMVGLTDTQYF	TGTGCCAGTAGTATGGTCGGGCTCACAGATACGCAGTATTTT	-	TRBV19	TRBJ2-3	few
CATSDKTGQETQYF	TGTGCCACCAGTGATAAGACAGGACAAGAGACCCAGTACTTC	-	TRBV24-1	TRBJ2-5	few
CASSDWLGTQYF	TGCGCCAGCAGCGACTGGCTAGGGACCCAGTACTTC	-	TRBV5-1	TRBJ2-5	-
CAGARPSNTEAFF	TGTGCCGGAGCCCGACCTTCGAACACTGAAGCTTTCTTT	-	TRBV2	TRBJ1-1	-
CSVFHDYGYTF	TGCAGCGTTTTCCATGACTATGGCTACACCTTC	-	TRBV29-1	TRBJ1-2	few
CASSVPQGAVGDTEAFF	TGTGCCAGCAGCGTCCCGCAGGGGGCCGTCGGGGACACTGAAGCTTTCTTT	TRBD1	TRBV7-6	TRBJ1-1	-
CASSSTGTEIIYGYTF	TGTGCCAGCAGCTCCACCGGGACAGAGATCATCTATGGCTACACCTTC	TRBD1	TRBV7-9	TRBJ1-2	many